This entry lists 31 T cell receptor beta chains sequenced from one sample in a study of post-analysis software for immune sequencing data. Study-wide points: Patients used four to six TRBV segments, including TRBV5-6, TRBV5-1 and TRBV20-1, more often than controls.

Unique molecular identifiers featured in each of the TCR beta cDNA libraries. TCRdb re-called the PCR reads through MiXCR, storing one row per CDR3 protein. This table has 350,000 to 450,000 distinct CDR3 sequences, about 39% appearing once. Antigens for these TCRs are unknown. Sequencing input: blood. These receptor sequences come from a girl aged 2-10 years with multiple sclerosis.

This clonotype came up a few times. This rearrangement joins TRBV12-3 or TRBV12-4 to TRBJ2-5, with a weak D call TRBD1 (6 bases). V was shortened by 6 bases and J by 4 bases, with 18 bases between the two germline ends. The CDR3 runs 15 residues. The CDR3 nucleotides read TGTGCCAGCAGGGGTTTCACAGGGAAAGGAGAGACCCAGTACTTC. This sequence encodes CASRGFTGKGETQYF.

There are a few counts of this clonotype. J is TRBJ2-3 and V is TRBV20-1, with D hard to call. V shed 6 bases and J shed 0 bases, with 13 bases lying between them. The CDR3 sequence is 14 residues long. CDR1 DFQATT and CDR2 SNEGSKA come from the germline V gene (reference sequence). The CDR3 DNA follows: TGCAGTGCAACCTTCCTCGTCAGCACAGATACGCAGTATTTT. Encoded protein: CSATFLVSTDTQYF.

This chain joins TRBV20-1 and TRBJ1-1; D ambiguous. V lost 6 bases and J 4 bases, leaving 6 bases between the germline ends. The germline V gene has CDR1 DFQATT and CDR2 SNEGSKA (reference sequence). This CDR3 has 10 amino acids. In DNA, the CDR3 is TGCAGTGCGGGGTTCACTGAAGCTTTCTTT. As protein: CSAGFTEAFF.

The chain uses TRBV5-5 and TRBJ2-4; D may be TRBD1 or TRBD2 (5 bases each). This CDR3 is built from 11 residues. Trimming stripped 4 bases from V and 13 bases from J, with 12 bases between. Per the germline V gene, CDR1 is SGHKS and CDR2 is YYEKEE (reference sequence). The CDR3 DNA reads TGTGCCAGCAGCCTGATATGGGGGCAGTACTTC. Residues: CASSLIWGQYF.

The chain employs TRBV10-3 and TRBJ1-1, with D maybe TRBD1 (5 bases). The germline V gene encodes CDR1 ENHRY and CDR2 SYGVKD. Trimming cost V 3 bases and J 5 bases, with 19 bases left between them. This CDR3 region has 16 residues. CDR3 amino acids: CAISDASWRGLTEAFF. The CDR3 bases are TGTGCCATCAGTGACGCCTCCTGGAGGGGTCTAACTGAAGCTTTCTTT.

This clonotype occurred a few times. The rearrangement uses TRBV10-3 and TRBJ1-1; TRBD1 matches 7 bases. The CDR3 contains 12 residues. Germline values: CDR1 ENHRY, CDR2 SYGVKD. After removal of 8 bases from V and 1 base from J, the junction contained 1 base not matched to a gene. CDR3 in amino acids: CAIRDRNTEAFF. DNA for the CDR3: TGTGCCATCCGGGACAGGAACACTGAAGCTTTCTTT.

This chain uses TRBV5-1 with TRBJ1-2; possible D gene TRBD1, 5 bases. The length of the CDR3 is 14 residues. Germline values: CDR1 SGHRS, CDR2 YFSETQ. V gave up 0 bases and J gave up 3 bases, with 9 bases separating them. In DNA, the CDR3 is TGCGCCAGCAGCTTGGTCAGGGATTACTATGGCTACACCTTC. The encoded protein is CASSLVRDYYGYTF. Looking up the rest from reference TRBV5-1 and TRBJ1-2 gives the full variable domain: KAGVTQTPRYLIKTRGQQVTLSCSPISGHRSVSWYQQTPGQGLQFLFEYFSETQRNKGNFPGRFSGRQFSNSRSEMNVSTLELGDSALYLCASSLVRDYYGYTFGSGTRLTVV.

The chain combines TRBV13 with TRBJ2-7; a possible D gene is TRBD2 (5 bases). The J call may be faulty, since TRBJ2-5 better matches the DNA end. The CDR3 consists of 15 residues. Per germline, CDR1 PRHDT and CDR2 FYEKMQ (reference sequence). CDR3 in DNA: TGTGCCAGCAGCCGGGGAGCGGAGGTGGATGAGACCCAGTACTTC. Protein sequence: CASSRGAEVDETQYF.

The chain couples TRBV10-1 to TRBJ1-1; D call uncertain. V was trimmed by 3 bases and J by 4 bases, leaving 15 bases between them. The germline V gene encodes CDR1 WNHNN and CDR2 SYGVQD (reference sequence). This CDR3 spans 15 amino acids. The CDR3 protein is CASSDPGKGSTEAFF. The CDR3 DNA sequence: TGCGCCAGCAGTGATCCGGGGAAGGGCAGCACTGAAGCTTTCTTT.

DNA of the CDR3: TGTGCCGGCAGCAAGGGAAGGGAGGCCAACCGCGAGCAGTACTTC. Its translation is CAGSKGREANREQYF. This chain connects TRBV21-1 to TRBJ2-7; TRBD1 is the table's D call, not checked against the DNA. TRBV21-1 is a listed pseudogene. CDR3 length equals 15 residues.

This clonotype was found many times. V usage is TRBV7-3 and J usage is TRBJ2-7; tentatively, D is TRBD2 (5 bases). Germline CDR1 is SGHTA and CDR2 is FQGTGA. Deletions cut 3 bases from V and 0 bases from J, with 12 bases between. This CDR3 is built from 15 residues. The CDR3 nucleotides are TGTGCCAGCAGCTTCAGTCCGGGAAGCTCCTACGAGCAGTACTTC. Translated: CASSFSPGSSYEQYF.

The rearrangement links TRBV24-1 to TRBJ1-4, with D perhaps matching TRBD1 (5 bases). V lost 5 bases to trimming and J lost 6 bases, with 9 bases between them. CDR1 is KGHDR, CDR2 SFDVKD, per germline. The CDR3 consists of 13 residues. The CDR3 reads CATSGGEDEKLFF. CDR3 sequence (DNA): TGTGCCACCAGTGGAGGGGAAGATGAAAAACTGTTTTTT.

This clonotype showed up just a few times. V usage is TRBV9 and J usage is TRBJ1-5; the D gene is possibly TRBD1 (5 bases). CDR1 and CDR2 (germline): SGDLS, YYNGEE. Deletions cut 7 bases from V and 2 bases from J, with 10 bases between. The CDR3 length is 13 residues. The CDR3 loop reads CASGAGGNQPQHF. CDR3 nucleotide sequence: TGTGCCAGCGGGGCCGGTGGCAATCAGCCCCAGCATTTT. Drawing the rest from reference TRBV9 and TRBJ1-5, the complete variable domain is DSGVTQTPKHLITATGQRVTLRCSPRSGDLSVYWYQQSLDQGLQFLIQYYNGEERAKGNILERFSAQQFPDLHSELNLSSLELGDSALYFCASGAGGNQPQHFGDGTRLSIL.

The CDR3 here is CSASWGSHEQYF. For the CDR3, the DNA is TGCAGTGCTAGTTGGGGGAGTCACGAGCAGTACTTC. This chain links TRBV20-1 with TRBJ2-7; TRBD1 or TRBD2 may be the D gene (5 bases each). Trimming removed 3 bases from V and 5 bases from J, with 11 bases in between. Germline values: CDR1 DFQATT, CDR2 SNEGSKA (reference sequence). CDR3 length: 12 amino acids.

The rearrangement uses TRBV4-3 and TRBJ1-2; no firm D call. Germline lookup yields CDR1 LGHNA and CDR2 YSLEER. There are 15 residues in the CDR3. Trimming shortened V by 0 bases and J by 3 bases, and 11 bases separated the two germline ends. CDR3 amino acids: CASSQEKGLYYGYTF. DNA of the CDR3: TGCGCCAGCAGCCAAGAGAAAGGGTTATACTATGGCTACACCTTC.

The chain has TRBV20-1 and TRBJ1-6; TRBD1 matches at 9 bases. CDR1 is DFQATT and CDR2 is SNEGSKA in the germline V gene (reference sequence). Trimming cost V 5 bases and J 9 bases; bases outside gene matches: 5. The CDR3 consists of 13 residues. DNA for the CDR3: TGCAGTGCTCCGGGACAGGGAGCTTCACCCCTCCACTTT. Protein sequence: CSAPGQGASPLHF.

This chain links TRBV7-2 with TRBJ2-7, with TRBD1 identical over 7 bases. This CDR3 is built from 15 residues. Trimming cost V 4 bases and J 1 base; bases outside gene matches: 7. In germline, CDR1 is SGHTA, CDR2 FQGNSA. In nucleotides, the CDR3 is TGTACCAGCAGCTCGACGCCGGGACAGTCCTACGAGCAGTACTTC. The encoded protein is CTSSSTPGQSYEQYF.

The rearrangement links TRBV3-1 to TRBJ2-1; D is perhaps TRBD2 (6 bases). CDR3 length equals 15 residues. The V end was cut by 0 bases, the J end by 4 bases, with 10 bases between. Germline V gene lookup returns CDR1 LGHDT and CDR2 YNNKEL (reference sequence). The CDR3 spells CASSQEGGTYNEQFF. The CDR3 DNA reads TGTGCCAGCAGCCAAGAAGGCGGGACTTACAATGAGCAGTTCTTC.

The V call is TRBV7-3, the J call TRBJ2-1; 10 bases align to TRBD2. V shed 1 base, J shed 4 bases, and the junction held 4 bases outside the gene matches. The CDR3 contains 16 residues. CDR1 and CDR2 (germline): SGHTA, FQGTGA. CDR3 coding DNA: TGTGCCAGCAGCTTAAGGCCAGCGGGGGGGTACAATGAGCAGTTCTTC. It is translated as CASSLRPAGGYNEQFF. The full variable domain, its missing parts supplied by reference TRBV7-3 and TRBJ2-1, is GAGVSQTPSNKVTEKGKYVELRCDPISGHTALYWYRQSLGQGPEFLIYFQGTGAADDSGLPNDRFFAVRPEGSVSTLKIQRTERGDSAVYLCASSLRPAGGYNEQFFGPGTRLTVL.

This chain connects TRBV3-1 to TRBJ1-2; D unresolved. Germline values: CDR1 LGHDT, CDR2 YNNKEL (reference sequence). The CDR3 spans 14 residues. Trimming stripped 1 base from V and 7 bases from J, with 13 bases between. The CDR3 DNA reads TGTGCCAGCAGCCAAGCTGATGGCATCTCTGGCTACACCTTC. It is translated as CASSQADGISGYTF.

This clonotype was counted a single time. V gene TRBV6-5 combines with J gene TRBJ1-4; 7 bases are shared with TRBD1. Germline assignment: CDR1 MNHEY and CDR2 SVGAGI. There are 12 residues in the CDR3. V trimming: 6 bases; J trimming: 5 bases; junction bases outside the gene matches: 0. CDR3 protein: CASRQGNEKLFF. The CDR3 DNA reads TGTGCCAGCAGACAGGGGAATGAAAAACTGTTTTTT.

This clonotype has more than one count but fewer than ten. The rearrangement uses TRBV28 and TRBJ2-5; 9 nucleotides line up with TRBD2. Germline V lookup: CDR1 MDHEN, CDR2 SYDVKM. The CDR3 has 16 amino acids. The junction had 13 bases not matched to a gene; V was cut back by 7 bases and J by 4 bases. The CDR3 spells CASTLGASGIGETQYF. CDR3 DNA: TGTGCCAGCACCCTGGGGGCTAGCGGGATTGGAGAGACCCAGTACTTC.

The chain links TRBV29-1 to TRBJ2-7, with D possibly TRBD1 on 5 matching bases. The CDR3 runs 15 residues. The germline V gene has CDR1 SQVTM and CDR2 ANQGSEA. V lost 3 bases and J 0 bases, leaving 15 bases between the germline ends. CDR3 coding DNA: TGCAGCGTTGAGACTCAAACAGGTAGCTCCTACGAGCAGTACTTC. Translating gives CSVETQTGSSYEQYF.

Of note for this clonotype: A junction end diverges from the germline sequence, so it may reflect a read error. The chain combines TRBV4-1 with TRBJ1-5; D not certain. Germline assignment: CDR1 MGHRA and CDR2 YSYEKL. The CDR3 contains 12 residues. The CDR3 loop is CASSLGNQLQHF. In DNA form, the CDR3 reads TGCGCCAGCAGCCTTGGCAATCAGCTCCAGCATTTT.

The rearrangement uses TRBV10-2 and TRBJ2-3; possibly TRBD2 for D (7 bases). The CDR3 has 14 amino acids. Germline CDR1 reads WSHSY; CDR2 reads SAAADI. Deletions cut 2 bases from V and 4 bases from J, with 10 bases between. As DNA, the CDR3 is TGCGCCAGCAGTGAGCGGGGGGCCGCAGATACGCAGTATTTT. It yields the protein CASSERGAADTQYF.

The J gene is TRBJ1-5, the V gene TRBV15; TRBD1 is a possible D gene (5 bases). The CDR3 covers 14 residues. V lost 1 base to trimming and J lost 4 bases, with 8 bases between them. CDR1 is LNHNV and CDR2 is YYDKDF in the germline V gene (reference sequence). As DNA, the CDR3 is TGTGCCACCAGCAGAGGCAGGGAGAATCAGCCCCAGCATTTT. It encodes CATSRGRENQPQHF.

The chain carries TRBV6-1 and TRBJ2-7; 8 nucleotides align to TRBD1. Germline values: CDR1 MNHNS, CDR2 SASEGT. The CDR3 sequence is 13 residues long. V was clipped by 4 bases and J by 2 bases; unmatched bases: 1. The CDR3, as DNA: TGTGCCAGCAGTGTGACAGGGGCCTACGAGCAGTACTTC. Translating it yields CASSVTGAYEQYF.

This clonotype was found a few times. The V and J genes are TRBV29-1 and TRBJ2-7, with D unresolved. CDR1 is SQVTM, CDR2 ANQGSEA, per germline. The CDR3 runs to 13 residues. V gave up 7 bases and J gave up 7 bases, with 20 bases separating them. The CDR3 sequence: CSATGPDPSEQYF. CDR3 in DNA: TGCAGCGCAACCGGGCCGGATCCCTCGGAGCAGTACTTC.

V and J are TRBV5-1 and TRBJ1-2, with a tentative D call TRBD1 (6 bases). CDR3 length: 14 amino acids. Trimming stripped 3 bases from V and 4 bases from J, with 13 bases between. Germline CDR1 reads SGHRS; CDR2 reads YFSETQ. The CDR3 region is CASSSDSLRYGYTF. The CDR3 region has the DNA TGCGCCAGCAGCTCGGACAGTTTACGCTATGGCTACACCTTC.

This rearrangement joins TRBV7-2 to TRBJ2-3, with TRBD2 matching over 7 bases. Germline-derived CDR1 and CDR2 are SGHTA and FQGNSA. This CDR3 has 16 amino acids. V lost 4 bases to trimming and J lost 4 bases; unmatched junction nucleotides: 11. CDR3 DNA sequence: TGTGCCAGCAGCTCCCGGGGGGATAGCGATGCAGATACGCAGTATTTT. Amino acid sequence: CASSSRGDSDADTQYF.

J is TRBJ2-3 and V is TRBV12-3 or TRBV12-4; the match to TRBD2 covers 8 bases. The CDR3 loop spans 15 amino acids. With V trimmed by 5 bases and J by 4 bases, 8 bases remained unmatched. This CDR3 reads CASSLVSGIADTQYF. Written as DNA, the CDR3 is TGTGCCAGCAGTCTGGTTAGCGGGATAGCAGATACGCAGTATTTT.